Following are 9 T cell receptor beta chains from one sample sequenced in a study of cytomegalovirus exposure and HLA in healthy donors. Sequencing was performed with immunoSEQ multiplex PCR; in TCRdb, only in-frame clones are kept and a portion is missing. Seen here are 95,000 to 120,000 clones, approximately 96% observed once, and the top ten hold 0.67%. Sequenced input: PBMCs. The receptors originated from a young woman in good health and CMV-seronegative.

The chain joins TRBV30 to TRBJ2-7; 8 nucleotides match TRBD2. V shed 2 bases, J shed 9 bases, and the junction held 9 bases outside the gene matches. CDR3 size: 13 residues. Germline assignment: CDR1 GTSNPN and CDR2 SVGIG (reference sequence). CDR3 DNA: TGTGCCTGGAGTACAAGCGGGGGAGGTCTGCAGTACTTC. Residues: CAWSTSGGGLQYF.

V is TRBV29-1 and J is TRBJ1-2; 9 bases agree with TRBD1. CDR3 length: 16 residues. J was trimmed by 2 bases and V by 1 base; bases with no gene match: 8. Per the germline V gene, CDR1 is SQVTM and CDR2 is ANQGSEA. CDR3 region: CSVEGGQGGTNYGYTF. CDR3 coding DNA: TGCAGCGTTGAAGGGGGACAGGGCGGTACAAACTATGGCTACACCTTC.

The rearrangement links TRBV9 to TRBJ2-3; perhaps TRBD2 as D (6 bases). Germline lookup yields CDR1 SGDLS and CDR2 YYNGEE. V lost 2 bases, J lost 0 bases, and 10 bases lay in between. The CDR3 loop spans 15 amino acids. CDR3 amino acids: CASSVGGLSTDTQYF. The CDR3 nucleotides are TGTGCCAGCAGCGTTGGGGGGTTAAGCACAGATACGCAGTATTTT.

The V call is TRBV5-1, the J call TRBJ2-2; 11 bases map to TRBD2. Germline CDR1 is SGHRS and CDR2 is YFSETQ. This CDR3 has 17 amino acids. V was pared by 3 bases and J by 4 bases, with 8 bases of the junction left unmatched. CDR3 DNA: TGCGCCAGCAGCTCAGGATCTAGCGGGGGGTTCACCGGGGAGCTGTTTTTT. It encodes CASSSGSSGGFTGELFF.

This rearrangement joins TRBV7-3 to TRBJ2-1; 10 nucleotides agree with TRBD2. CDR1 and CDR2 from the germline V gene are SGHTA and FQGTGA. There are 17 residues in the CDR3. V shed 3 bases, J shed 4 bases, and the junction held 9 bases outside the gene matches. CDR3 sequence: CASSFGGKAGGYNEQFF. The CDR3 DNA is TGTGCCAGCAGCTTCGGGGGAAAAGCGGGGGGGTACAATGAGCAGTTCTTC.

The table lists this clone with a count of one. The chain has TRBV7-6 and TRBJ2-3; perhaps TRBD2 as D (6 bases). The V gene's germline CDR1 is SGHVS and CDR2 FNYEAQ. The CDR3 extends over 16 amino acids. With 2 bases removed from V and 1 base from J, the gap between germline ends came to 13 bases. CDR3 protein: CASSLSIGGGTDTQYF. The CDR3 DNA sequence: TGTGCCAGCAGCTTATCCATCGGGGGTGGCACAGATACGCAGTATTTT.

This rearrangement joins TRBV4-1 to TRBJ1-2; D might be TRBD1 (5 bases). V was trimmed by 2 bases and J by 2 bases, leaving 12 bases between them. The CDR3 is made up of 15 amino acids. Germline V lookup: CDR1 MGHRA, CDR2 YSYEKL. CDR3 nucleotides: TGCGCCAGCAGCCAACAGGGTGTGGTAAACTATGGCTACACCTTC. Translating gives CASSQQGVVNYGYTF.

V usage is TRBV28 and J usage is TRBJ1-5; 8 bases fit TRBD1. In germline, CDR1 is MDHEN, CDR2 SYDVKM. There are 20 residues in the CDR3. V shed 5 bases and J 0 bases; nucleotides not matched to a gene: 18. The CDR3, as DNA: TGTGCCAGCAGTGAAACCGCGACAGGGGTGGGGCCTTATAGCAATCAGCCCCAGCATTTT. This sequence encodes CASSETATGVGPYSNQPQHF.

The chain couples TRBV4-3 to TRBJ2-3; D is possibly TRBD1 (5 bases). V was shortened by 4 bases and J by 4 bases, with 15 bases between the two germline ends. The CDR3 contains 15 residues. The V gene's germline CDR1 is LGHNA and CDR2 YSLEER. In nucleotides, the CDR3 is TGCGCCAGCAGCCTGGCGGCAGGGTTTTCAGATACGCAGTATTTT. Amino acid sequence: CASSLAAGFSDTQYF.